The TCR beta chain described here comes from a study of T cell responses to AZD1222 COVID-19 vaccine. Findings and limits, study-wide: The donor cohort was predominantly white British with a female majority, and clonal diversity may have been underestimated. The study found vaccine-associated CD4 TCRs spanning spike, dominant at 160-218 and 743-854. Within unmutated variant regions lay the reported targets of nearly half of spike-specific TCRs. AZD1222 recipients seropositive at baseline numbered only five or six.

The CDR3 is 13 residues long. Trimming removed 2 bases at V and 3 bases at J, with 11 bases between. Germline V gene data show CDR1 as GTSNPN and CDR2 as SVGIG (reference sequence). The protocol was immunoSEQ multiplex PCR, while the TCRdb copy is restricted to in-frame clones and leaves out a portion. The sample holds roughly 120,000 clones; over 75% are singletons and the top ten take roughly 13%. Worth noting for this clone: Its target is unknown.

This TCR derives from an adult in good health. The chain carries TRBV30 and TRBJ2-7; D remains ambiguous. The specimen comprised peripheral blood, sampled on day 0 of MenACWY control vaccination. CDR3 loop: CAWSPDGFYEQYF. Here the CDR3 DNA reads TGTGCCTGGAGTCCGGACGGATTCTACGAGCAGTACTTC.